This paragraph covers one T cell receptor beta chain sequence. The CDR3 has 14 residues. The germline V gene encodes CDR1 MNHNY and CDR2 SVGAGI (reference sequence). The V and J ends lost 11 bases and 3 bases, in that order; junction bases with no gene match: 10. This sample stems from a study of blood T cell repertoires in COVID-19. On the study more broadly: COVID-19 samples, acute and convalescent, were from the United States, Italy and Spain. PBMCs, B-cell-depleted T cells, or T cells provided the cDNA or gDNA that made up the material.

Source study methods: Reference gene primer amplification gave nucleated cell count estimates. Produced via immunoSEQ multiplex PCR; TCRdb's table is partial and in-frame only. The DNA gave D and trimming, while V, J and clone size come from that table. This sample has some 130,000 clones; about 90% occur once, and the top ten carry roughly 3.6%. This clonotype was sampled from a woman aged 55-70 years with acute or convalescent COVID-19. The gene calls are TRBV6-6 and TRBJ2-3; TRBD2 aligns across 8 bases. Sequences were obtained from peripheral blood. The DNA for the CDR3 is TGTGCCGGGAACCGGGAGGGCCGAACAGATACGCAGTATTTT. It specifies CAGNREGRTDTQYF.